This T cell receptor beta chain is from a study of blood T cell repertoires in COVID-19. Study background: COVID-19 samples from acute and convalescent phases originated in the United States, Italy and Spain. Sources were T cells, B-cell-depleted T cells, or PBMCs; the material itself was cDNA or gDNA.

The protocol was immunoSEQ multiplex PCR, while the TCRdb copy is restricted to in-frame clones and leaves out a portion. The table has approximately 54,000 clones, around 80% seen once; the top ten hold around 8%. This CDR3 has 15 residues. The V end lost 3 bases, the J end lost 5 bases, and 18 bases lay between the germline ends. CDR1 is SGHNT and CDR2 is YYREEE in the germline V gene (reference sequence). The rearrangement links TRBV5-4 to TRBJ2-7, with D tentatively TRBD1 (5 bases). The sample was peripheral blood. The receptor comes from a human donor in a cohort sampled during active COVID-19. The CDR3 DNA sequence: TGTGCCAGCAGCTCCCCAGGGATACCATTCGACGAGCAGTACTTC. It specifies CASSSPGIPFDEQYF.